A single sample gave rise to the 17 T cell receptor beta chains below, sequenced in a study of glioma-infiltrating T cells after dendritic cell vaccination. Sequencing was performed with immunoSEQ multiplex PCR; in TCRdb, only in-frame clones are kept and a portion is missing. The table records approximately 91,000 clones, roughly four fifths of them present only once. The time point: after dendritic cell vaccination, including at tumor progression/relapse. This specimen consisted of blood, obtained after dendritic cell vaccination. The receptors derive from a human donor with glioblastoma.

This clone has just one count. The chain links TRBV7-2 to TRBJ2-3; the D is unclear. CDR1 SGHTA and CDR2 FQGNSA come from the germline V gene. Deletions cut 1 base from V and 0 bases from J, with 8 bases between. The CDR3 contains 15 residues. Here the CDR3 DNA reads TGTGCCAGCAGCTTAGTGGTCACTAGCACAGATACGCAGTATTTT. Its protein is CASSLVVTSTDTQYF.

The table lists this clone with a few counts. The gene calls are TRBV7-7 and TRBJ2-7; 7 bases line up with TRBD1. CDR1 is SSHAT, CDR2 FNYEAQ, per germline (reference sequence). The CDR3 runs to 12 residues. The V and J ends lost 5 bases and 4 bases, in that order; junction bases with no gene match: 2. The CDR3 here is CASSPTGYEQYF. The CDR3, as DNA: TGTGCCAGCAGCCCGACAGGGTACGAGCAGTACTTC. Drawing the rest from reference TRBV7-7 and TRBJ2-7, the complete variable domain is GAGVSQSPRYKVTKRGQDVTLRCDPISSHATLYWYQQALGQGPEFLTYFNYEAQPDKSGLPSDRFSAERPEGSISTLTIQRTEQRDSAMYRCASSPTGYEQYFGPGTRLTVT.

This sequence joins TRBV19 and TRBJ1-2; no definite D call. CDR1 LNHDA and CDR2 SQIVND come from the germline V gene (reference sequence). Trimming removed 7 bases from V and 8 bases from J, with 14 bases in between. The CDR3 is 12 residues long. CDR3 amino acids: CASKGIGGGYTF. The CDR3 nucleotides are TGTGCCAGTAAAGGAATCGGCGGGGGCTACACCTTC.

The V call is TRBV18, the J call TRBJ2-3, with a possible D match to TRBD2 (7 bases). The CDR3 is made up of 15 amino acids. V lost 0 bases and J 9 bases, leaving 16 bases between the germline ends. The germline V gene encodes CDR1 KGHSH and CDR2 LQKENI. The CDR3 DNA follows: TGTGCCAGCTCACCACCTGCGGGGGCGAGGGAAACGCAGTATTTT. Protein sequence: CASSPPAGARETQYF.

This clone appeared a single time. The V call is TRBV2, the J call TRBJ2-3, with 11 positions matching TRBD2. The CDR3 is 16 amino acids. V shed 1 base, J shed 2 bases, and the junction held 2 bases outside the gene matches. CDR1 and CDR2 from the germline V gene are SNHLY and FYNNEI. The CDR3 nucleotides read TGTGCCAGCAGTGAAGGACTAGCGGGATTCACAGATACGCAGTATTTT. It is translated as CASSEGLAGFTDTQYF.

The rearrangement links TRBV5-6 to TRBJ2-5; 7 nucleotides line up with TRBD2. Trimming cost V 1 base and J 2 bases; bases outside gene matches: 2. The CDR3 totals 14 residues. CDR1 and CDR2 from the germline V gene are SGHDT and YYEEEE. For the CDR3, the DNA is TGTGCCAGCAGCTTGTCCGGGGGGCAAGAGACCCAGTACTTC. Translating it yields CASSLSGGQETQYF. Variable domain in full (rest from reference TRBV5-6 and TRBJ2-5): DAGVTQSPTHLIKTRGQQVTLRCSPKSGHDTVSWYQQALGQGPQFIFQYYEEEERQRGNFPDRFSGHQFPNYSSELNVNALLLGDSALYLCASSLSGGQETQYFGPGTRLLVL.

V and J are TRBV10-3 and TRBJ2-7; 8 positions agree with TRBD1. Germline V gives CDR1 ENHRY, CDR2 SYGVKD. Trimming removed 3 bases from V and 6 bases from J; junction bases left unmatched: 4. CDR3 size: 13 residues. Written as DNA, the CDR3 is TGTGCCATCAGTGACGGACAGGGCCGCGAGCAGTACGTC. Translation gives CAISDGQGREQYV.

V usage is TRBV18 and J usage is TRBJ1-6; tentative D call: TRBD1 (5 bases). Looked up from germline, CDR1 is KGHSH and CDR2 is LQKENI. CDR3 length: 14 residues. The germline V and J ends were trimmed by 3 bases and 9 bases, with 12 bases remaining between them. The CDR3 nucleotides read TGTGCCAGCTCACCGTCAGGGCTTGGTTCACCCCTCCACTTT. It encodes CASSPSGLGSPLHF. Full variable domain (remainder filled in from reference TRBV18 and TRBJ1-6): NAGVMQNPRHLVRRRGQEARLRCSPMKGHSHVYWYRQLPEEGLKFMVYLQKENIIDESGMPKERFSAEFPKEGPSILRIQQVVRGDSAAYFCASSPSGLGSPLHFGNGTRLTVT.

The chain links TRBV15 to TRBJ1-5; maybe TRBD1 (6 bases). V gave up 3 bases and J gave up 6 bases, with 12 bases separating them. Germline V gives CDR1 LNHNV, CDR2 YYDKDF (reference sequence). The length of the CDR3 is 14 residues. CDR3 in amino acids: CATSRGAGGQPQHF. The CDR3 DNA is TGTGCCACCAGCAGGGGGGCTGGGGGTCAGCCCCAGCATTTT.

The J gene is TRBJ1-2, the V gene TRBV30; possibly TRBD1 for D (6 bases). Germline CDR1 is GTSNPN and CDR2 is SVGIG (reference sequence). There are 14 residues in the CDR3. Trimming cost V 3 bases and J 4 bases, with 15 bases left between them. The CDR3: CAWRETGHFYGYTF. CDR3 in DNA: TGTGCCTGGAGGGAAACAGGGCATTTCTATGGCTACACCTTC.

This sequence joins TRBV14 and TRBJ2-7; 7 bases match TRBD1. This CDR3 has 15 amino acids. Germline trimming cut 0 bases from V and 7 bases from J; bases unmatched to any gene: 9. Germline V lookup: CDR1 SGHDN, CDR2 FVKESK. The CDR3 coding sequence is TGTGCCAGCAGCCAAGAGAACAGGGGTGCCTCAGAGCAGTACGTC. Its protein product is CASSQENRGASEQYV.

The chain joins TRBV5-6 to TRBJ1-1; D unclear. The germline V gene has CDR1 SGHDT and CDR2 YYEEEE. There are 13 residues in the CDR3. Between the trimmed V and J ends, which lost 3 bases and 0 bases, there was a span of 6 bases. As DNA, the CDR3 is TGTGCCAGCAGCTCGAGGGTGAACACTGAAGCTTTCTTT. Encoded protein: CASSSRVNTEAFF.

The chain is built from TRBV5-1 and TRBJ2-3, with D unclear. Trimming left V 4 bases short and J 5 bases short, with 17 bases between. This CDR3 is 15 amino acids long. Germline CDR1 and CDR2: SGHRS and YFSETQ. The CDR3 DNA sequence: TGCGCCAGCAGCAGTCAGTCGGGTTCGCGAGATACGCAGTATTTT. Its translation: CASSSQSGSRDTQYF.

The V call is TRBV5-4, the J call TRBJ1-4; 8 bases agree with TRBD1. The germline CDR1 and CDR2 sequences are SGHNT and YYREEE (reference sequence). The V segment lost 4 bases and the J segment 7 bases; nucleotides outside the gene matches: 12. The CDR3 has 16 residues. The CDR3 loop reads CASSLTFGTGGEKLFF. The CDR3 nucleotides read TGTGCCAGCAGCCTCACCTTCGGGACAGGAGGTGAAAAACTGTTTTTT.

The rearrangement links TRBV7-3 to TRBJ2-1; D may be TRBD2 (6 bases). Germline assignment: CDR1 SGHTA and CDR2 FQGTGA. V gave up 5 bases and J gave up 4 bases, with 18 bases separating them. This CDR3 has 16 amino acids. The CDR3 spells CASSATAGGGYNEQFF. CDR3 in DNA: TGTGCCAGCAGCGCAACGGCGGGTGGAGGGTACAATGAGCAGTTCTTC.

The chain is built from TRBV4-2 and TRBJ1-1; D might be TRBD1 (6 bases). Germline CDR1 reads LGHNA; CDR2 reads YNFKEQ. This CDR3 is 15 amino acids long. V lost 3 bases and J lost 6, with 17 bases in between. The CDR3 sequence: CASSHTLTGTPEAFF. Here the CDR3 DNA reads TGTGCCAGCAGCCATACTCTTACCGGGACACCTGAAGCTTTCTTT.

This clone was observed once. The chain recombines TRBV5-4 with TRBJ2-3; D is ambiguous. Germline V gene data show CDR1 as SGHNT and CDR2 as YYREEE (reference sequence). V lost 4 bases and J 4 bases, leaving 7 bases between the germline ends. This CDR3 has 12 amino acids. The CDR3 loop is CASSPGPDTQYF. DNA for the CDR3: TGTGCCAGCAGCCCCGGTCCAGATACGCAGTATTTT.